Listed below are T cell receptor beta chains from one sample, sequenced in a study of blood T cell repertoires in COVID-19. Here immunoSEQ multiplex PCR was the method, and the copy in TCRdb shows in-frame clones only, minus some. The data hold about 140,000 clones, with over 70% observed a single time. Sequenced material: peripheral blood. The receptor source for this set is a man aged 60-69 years with active or convalescent COVID-19. The CDR3 runs from the conserved cysteine through the conserved F or W. A D gene is named only where the DNA matches it firmly. The listing skips clone size in some rows; elsewhere it reads once, few, many or a size class.

CDR3: CASSLGGGRSNQPQHF
DNA: TGTGCCAGCAGTTTAGGGGGGGGGCGTAGCAATCAGCCCCAGCATTTT
size: once
V: TRBV28
J: TRBJ1-5
D: -

CDR3: CASSSTSGSPNEQFF
DNA: TGTGCCAGCAGCTCGACTAGCGGGAGTCCCAATGAGCAGTTCTTC
size: -
V: TRBV5-8
J: TRBJ2-1
D: TRBD2

CDR3: CASSLASLAGSLGEQYF
DNA: TGTGCCAGCAGCTTAGCCAGTTTGGCGGGAAGTTTGGGTGAGCAGTACTTC
size: -
V: TRBV7-6
J: TRBJ2-7
D: -

CDR3: CASSLGGIGTDTQYF
DNA: TGTGCCAGCAGCCTTGGGGGGATCGGCACAGATACGCAGTATTTT
size: -
V: TRBV3-1/TRBV3-2
J: TRBJ2-3
D: -

CDR3: CASSSRRGVTEAFF
DNA: TGTGCCAGCAGCTCCCGCCGGGGGGTCACTGAAGCTTTCTTT
size: -
V: TRBV5-5
J: TRBJ1-1
D: -

CDR3: CASRRQLNQPQHF
DNA: TGTGCCAGCAGACGACAGCTCAATCAGCCCCAGCATTTT
size: -
V: TRBV28
J: TRBJ1-5
D: -

CDR3: CASSTGVGGYTF
DNA: TGTGCCAGCAGTACAGGGGTGGGTGGCTACACCTTC
size: once
V: TRBV28
J: TRBJ1-2
D: TRBD1

CDR3: CASSPNYNQPQHF
DNA: TGTGCCAGCAGCCCCAACTACAATCAGCCCCAGCATTTT
size: -
V: TRBV3-1/TRBV3-2
J: TRBJ1-5
D: -

CDR3: CASSPPGNSNQPQHF
DNA: TGTGCCAGCAGCCCCCCCGGGAATAGCAATCAGCCCCAGCATTTT
size: -
V: TRBV11-2
J: TRBJ1-5
D: -

CDR3: CASSLGGDRYQPQHF
DNA: TGTGCCAGCAGCCTCGGTGGCGACAGATATCAGCCCCAGCATTTT
size: -
V: TRBV6-5
J: TRBJ1-5
D: -

CDR3: CASSPLPQTTGYYEQYF
DNA: TGTGCCAGCTCACCACTTCCCCAAACGACAGGTTACTACGAGCAGTACTTC
size: once
V: TRBV18
J: TRBJ2-7
D: -

CDR3: CASSVPTSGITDTQYF
DNA: TGCGCCAGCAGCGTCCCGACTAGCGGGATCACAGATACGCAGTATTTT
size: -
V: TRBV5-1
J: TRBJ2-3
D: TRBD2

CDR3: CASKRGLNTEAFF
DNA: TGTGCCAGCAAACGAGGGCTGAACACTGAAGCTTTCTTT
size: once
V: TRBV28
J: TRBJ1-1
D: -

CDR3: CAISEGPERHTDTQYF
DNA: TGTGCCATCAGTGAGGGACCGGAGCGGCACACAGATACGCAGTATTTT
size: once
V: TRBV10-3
J: TRBJ2-3
D: -

CDR3: CASSLGANENTIYF
DNA: TGTGCCAGCAGCTTAGGAGCAAACGAAAACACCATATATTTT
size: -
V: TRBV7-2
J: TRBJ1-3
D: -

CDR3: CASALGGAKTQYF
DNA: TGTGCCAGCGCCCTAGGGGGAGCAAAGACCCAGTACTTC
size: -
V: TRBV28
J: TRBJ2-5
D: -

CDR3: CASSYSSAWGEQFF
DNA: TGTGCCAGCAGCTATTCTAGCGCTTGGGGTGAGCAGTTCTTC
size: -
V: TRBV3-1/TRBV3-2
J: TRBJ2-1
D: -

CDR3: CSASPQGETQYF
DNA: TGCAGTGCTAGTCCACAGGGAGAGACCCAGTACTTC
size: -
V: TRBV20-1
J: TRBJ2-5
D: -

CDR3: CASSLRSPLAGVGNEQFF
DNA: TGTGCCAGCAGCTTAAGATCCCCTCTAGCGGGAGTGGGCAATGAGCAGTTCTTC
size: -
V: TRBV7-9
J: TRBJ2-1
D: TRBD2

CDR3: CASSIARESYNEQFF
DNA: TGTGCCAGCAGCATAGCGCGGGAGAGCTACAATGAGCAGTTCTTC
size: -
V: TRBV7-8
J: TRBJ2-1
D: TRBD2

CDR3: CASSLSGTRYGTRSNEQFF
DNA: TGCGCCAGCAGCTTGTCCGGGACCAGATACGGGACAAGATCCAATGAGCAGTTCTTC
size: few
V: TRBV5-1
J: TRBJ2-1
D: -

CDR3: CASSLAGGNYEQYF
DNA: TGTGCCAGCAGCTTAGCAGGGGGCAACTACGAGCAGTACTTC
size: -
V: TRBV7-9
J: TRBJ2-7
D: TRBD1

CDR3: CASSQGGALFF
DNA: TGCGCCAGCAGCCAGGGAGGGGCTCTGTTTTTT
size: -
V: TRBV4-1
J: TRBJ1-4
D: -

CDR3: CASSAGQTQINYGYTF
DNA: TGTGCCAGCAGCGCGGGACAGACCCAGATTAACTATGGCTACACCTTC
size: -
V: TRBV9
J: TRBJ1-2
D: TRBD1

CDR3: CASSLWAGQGRNTIYF
DNA: TGTGCCAGCAGCTTGTGGGCGGGACAGGGAAGAAACACCATATATTTT
size: few
V: TRBV5-6
J: TRBJ1-3
D: TRBD1

CDR3: CASLNPGQGTEKLFF
DNA: TGTGCCAGCTTGAATCCGGGACAGGGAACCGAGAAACTGTTTTTT
size: -
V: TRBV5-4
J: TRBJ1-4
D: TRBD1

CDR3: CASSEMGQVNEKLFF
DNA: TGCGCCAGCAGTGAGATGGGACAGGTTAATGAAAAACTGTTTTTT
size: once
V: TRBV10-2
J: TRBJ1-4
D: TRBD1

CDR3: CASSFLRHALGF
DNA: TGTGCCAGCAGTTTTTTGCGCCATGCCCTCGGCTTC
size: once
V: TRBV28
J: TRBJ2-7
D: -

CDR3: CSVETGGITYGYTF
DNA: TGCAGCGTTGAAACAGGGGGGATAACCTATGGCTACACCTTC
size: -
V: TRBV29-1
J: TRBJ1-2
D: TRBD1

CDR3: CASSPRGTGTEAFF
DNA: TGTGCCAGCAGCCCGAGGGGGACGGGCACTGAAGCTTTCTTT
size: -
V: TRBV14
J: TRBJ1-1
D: -

CDR3: CASSFFRGNEKLFF
DNA: TGTGCCAGCAGTTTTTTTAGGGGTAATGAAAAACTGTTTTTT
size: -
V: TRBV28
J: TRBJ1-4
D: -

CDR3: CASSYSALTHSPLHF
DNA: TGTGCCAGCAGTTACTCGGCCCTCACCCACTCACCCCTCCACTTT
size: few
V: TRBV6-5
J: TRBJ1-6
D: -

CDR3: CASSPEAANYGYTF
DNA: TGTGCCAGCTCACCAGAGGCAGCTAACTATGGCTACACCTTC
size: -
V: TRBV18
J: TRBJ1-2
D: -

CDR3: CASSRFGQGEVYEQYF
DNA: TGTGCCAGCAGCCGCTTTGGGCAGGGCGAAGTGTACGAGCAGTACTTC
size: -
V: TRBV5-6
J: TRBJ2-7
D: -

CDR3: CASRNFLTGQGREQYF
DNA: TGTGCCAGCAGAAACTTTCTTACCGGACAGGGAAGGGAGCAGTACTTC
size: -
V: TRBV5-5
J: TRBJ2-7
D: TRBD1

CDR3: CASSNAGNQPQHF
DNA: TGTGCCAGTAGTAATGCCGGGAATCAGCCCCAGCATTTT
size: -
V: TRBV19
J: TRBJ1-5
D: -

CDR3: CASSSEIQGYEQYF
DNA: TGCGCCAGCAGCTCTGAAATACAGGGCTACGAGCAGTACTTC
size: many
V: TRBV5-1
J: TRBJ2-7
D: -

CDR3: CSASGSANYGYTF
DNA: TGCAGTGCTAGTGGGTCAGCTAACTATGGCTACACCTTC
size: -
V: TRBV20-1
J: TRBJ1-2
D: -

CDR3: CASSPSQETQYF
DNA: TGTGCCAGCTCACCATCACAAGAGACCCAGTACTTC
size: -
V: TRBV18
J: TRBJ2-5
D: -

CDR3: CASSLEPGYSNQPQHF
DNA: TGCGCCAGCAGCTTGGAGCCAGGGTATAGCAATCAGCCCCAGCATTTT
size: once
V: TRBV5-1
J: TRBJ1-5
D: -

CDR3: CASSVGPDRGTNEQFF
DNA: TGTGCCAGCAGCGTAGGCCCGGACAGGGGGACCAATGAGCAGTTCTTC
size: -
V: TRBV9
J: TRBJ2-1
D: TRBD1

CDR3: CASSLPAGGWGNEQFF
DNA: TGCGCCAGCAGCCTCCCGGCAGGGGGTTGGGGCAATGAGCAGTTCTTC
size: -
V: TRBV5-1
J: TRBJ2-1
D: TRBD1

CDR3: CASTGQGRNTIYF
DNA: TGCGCCAGCACCGGACAGGGCAGAAACACCATATATTTT
size: few
V: TRBV4-1
J: TRBJ1-3
D: TRBD1

CDR3: CASSYEPDFYNEQFF
DNA: TGTGCCAGCAGTTACGAGCCAGACTTCTACAATGAGCAGTTCTTC
size: -
V: TRBV6-5
J: TRBJ2-1
D: -

CDR3: CASRPSGRSSYEQYF
DNA: TGTGCCAGCAGACCTAGCGGGAGGAGCTCCTACGAGCAGTACTTC
size: -
V: TRBV6-5
J: TRBJ2-7
D: TRBD2

CDR3: CASSFRENTGELFF
DNA: TGCGCCAGCAGCTTTCGGGAGAACACCGGGGAGCTGTTTTTT
size: -
V: TRBV5-1
J: TRBJ2-2
D: -

CDR3: CASSGGGGGPQHF
DNA: TGTGCCAGCAGCGGCGGCGGGGGGGGGCCCCAGCATTTT
size: -
V: TRBV9
J: TRBJ1-5
D: -

CDR3: CASSSGQVRGSYNSPLHF
DNA: TGTGCCAGCAGCTCCGGACAGGTTCGAGGGTCCTATAATTCACCCCTCCACTTT
size: -
V: TRBV5-4
J: TRBJ1-6
D: TRBD1

CDR3: CASSLAPGGAAGNEKLFF
DNA: TGTGCCAGCAGCTTAGCTCCTGGGGGGGCGGCGGGGAATGAAAAACTGTTTTTT
size: once
V: TRBV11-3
J: TRBJ1-4
D: -

CDR3: CASSPSRGRGTEAFF
DNA: TGTGCCAGCAGTCCTTCCAGGGGGCGAGGCACTGAAGCTTTCTTT
size: few
V: TRBV3-1/TRBV3-2
J: TRBJ1-1
D: TRBD1

CDR3: CASSFAGSATGELFF
DNA: TGTGCCAGCAGCTTTGCAGGTAGCGCCACCGGGGAGCTGTTTTTT
size: -
V: TRBV7-3
J: TRBJ2-2
D: -

CDR3: CASGSPKLAGGPDEQFF
DNA: TGTGCCAGCGGATCACCGAAGCTAGCGGGAGGGCCTGATGAGCAGTTCTTC
size: -
V: TRBV28
J: TRBJ2-1
D: TRBD2

CDR3: CAISGQGGDYEQYF
DNA: TGTGCCATCAGTGGCCAGGGTGGAGACTACGAGCAGTACTTC
size: -
V: TRBV10-3
J: TRBJ2-7
D: -

CDR3: CACKGQGESPLHF
DNA: TGTGCCTGTAAAGGACAGGGTGAATCACCCCTCCACTTT
size: -
V: TRBV12-3/TRBV12-4
J: TRBJ1-6
D: TRBD1

CDR3: CASSQDPGMETQYF
DNA: TGCGCCAGCAGCCAAGATCCCGGTATGGAGACCCAGTACTTC
size: once
V: TRBV4-1
J: TRBJ2-5
D: -

CDR3: CASSPGARNTEAFF
DNA: TGTGCCAGCAGCCCAGGGGCGCGAAACACTGAAGCTTTCTTT
size: -
V: TRBV14
J: TRBJ1-1
D: -